This T cell receptor beta chain is from a study of regulatory T cells in long-lasting Graves disease. About the research overall: Over-5-year antithyroid drug use with positive TSH receptor antibodies defined persistent Graves' disease in the study. Study-wide results and limits: What was studied was peripheral blood only, and not thyroid tissue. Persistent Graves' patients showed reduced TCR diversity versus newly diagnosed patients.

The time point here: persistent/refractory GD, antithyroid drugs over 5 years with positive TRAb. RNA extracted from PBMCs served as the sequencing template. An endocrinology department located in Xi'an, China, was where the patients came from. As to this clonotype: Its target is unknown.

Arm-PCR of CDR3 regions with iRepertoire HTBI primers generated TCR beta libraries. MiXCR, run by TCRdb on the multiplex PCR reads, gives a single entry per CDR3 protein. This sample carries 450,000 or so distinct CDR3 sequences, 22% of them seen once, and the ten largest clones take around 14%. Trimming removed 4 bases at V and 5 bases at J, with 9 bases between. CDR3 size: 12 residues. CDR1 is ENHRY, CDR2 SYGVKD, per germline. Source: peripheral blood mononuclear cells (PBMCs), taken when the disease was refractory, from a patient treated with antithyroid drugs. This TCR came from a female donor with Graves disease. V usage is TRBV10-3 and J usage is TRBJ2-7; D possibly matches TRBD1 or TRBD2 (5 bases each). The CDR3: CAISGDAHEQYF. The CDR3 bases are TGTGCCATCAGTGGGGACGCACACGAGCAGTACTTC.